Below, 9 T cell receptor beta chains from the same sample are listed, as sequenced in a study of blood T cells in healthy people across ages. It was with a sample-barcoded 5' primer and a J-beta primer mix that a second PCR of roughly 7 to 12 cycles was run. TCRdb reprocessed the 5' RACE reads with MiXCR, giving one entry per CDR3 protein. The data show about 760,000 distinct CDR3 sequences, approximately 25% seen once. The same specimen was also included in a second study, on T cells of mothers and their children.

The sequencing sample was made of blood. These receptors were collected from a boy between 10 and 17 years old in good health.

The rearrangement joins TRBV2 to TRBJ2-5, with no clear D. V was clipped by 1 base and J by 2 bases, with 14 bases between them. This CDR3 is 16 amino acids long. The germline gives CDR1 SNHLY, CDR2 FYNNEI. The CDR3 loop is CASSEGAGPRQETQYF. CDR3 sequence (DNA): TGTGCCAGCAGTGAAGGGGCTGGGCCCAGACAAGAGACCCAGTACTTC. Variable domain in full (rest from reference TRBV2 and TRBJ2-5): EPEVTQTPSHQVTQMGQEVILRCVPISNHLYFYWYRQILGQKVEFLVSFYNNEISEKSEIFDDQFSVERPDGSNFTLKIRSTKLEDSAMYFCASSEGAGPRQETQYFGPGTRLLVL.

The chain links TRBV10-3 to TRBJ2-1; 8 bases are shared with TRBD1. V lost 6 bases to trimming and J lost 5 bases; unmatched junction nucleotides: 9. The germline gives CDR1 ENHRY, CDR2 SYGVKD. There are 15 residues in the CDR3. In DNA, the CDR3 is TGTGCCATCAGCCGCGGAACAGGGGGGAACAATGAGCAGTTCTTC. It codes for CAISRGTGGNNEQFF.

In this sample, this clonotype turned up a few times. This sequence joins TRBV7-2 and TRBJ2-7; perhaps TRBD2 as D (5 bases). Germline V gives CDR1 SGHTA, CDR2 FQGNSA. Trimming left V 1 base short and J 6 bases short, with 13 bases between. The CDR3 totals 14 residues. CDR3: CASSLGGKGVEQYF. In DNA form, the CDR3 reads TGTGCCAGCAGCTTAGGAGGGAAGGGAGTCGAGCAGTACTTC.

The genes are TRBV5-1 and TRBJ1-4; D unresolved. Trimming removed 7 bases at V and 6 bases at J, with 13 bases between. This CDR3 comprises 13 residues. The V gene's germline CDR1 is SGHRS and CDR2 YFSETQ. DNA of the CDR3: TGCGCCAGCTCCCTCCCGTCGGATGAAAAACTGTTTTTT. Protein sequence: CASSLPSDEKLFF.

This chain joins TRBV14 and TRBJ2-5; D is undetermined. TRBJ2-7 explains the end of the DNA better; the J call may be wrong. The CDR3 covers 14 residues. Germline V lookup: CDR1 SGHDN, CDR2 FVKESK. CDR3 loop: CASSQVLQTYEQYF. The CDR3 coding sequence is TGTGCCAGCAGCCAAGTCCTCCAGACCTACGAGCAGTACTTC.

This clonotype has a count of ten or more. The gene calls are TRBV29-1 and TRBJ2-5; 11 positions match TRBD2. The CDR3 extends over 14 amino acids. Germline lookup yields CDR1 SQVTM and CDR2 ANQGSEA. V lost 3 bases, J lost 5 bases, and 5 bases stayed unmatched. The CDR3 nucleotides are TGCAGCGTTGATCTACTAGCGGGGGTGGAGACCCAGTACTTC. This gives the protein CSVDLLAGVETQYF. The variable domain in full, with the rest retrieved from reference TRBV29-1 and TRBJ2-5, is SAVISQKPSRDICQRGTSLTIQCQVDSQVTMMFWYRQQPGQSLTLIATANQGSEATYESGFVIDKFPISRPNLTFSTLTVSNMSPEDSSIYLCSVDLLAGVETQYFGPGTRLLVL.

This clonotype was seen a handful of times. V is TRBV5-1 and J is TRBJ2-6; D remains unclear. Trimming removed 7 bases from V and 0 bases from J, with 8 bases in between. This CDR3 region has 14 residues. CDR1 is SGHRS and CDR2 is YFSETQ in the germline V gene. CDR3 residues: CASGRSSGANVLTF. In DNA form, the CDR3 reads TGCGCCAGCGGACGGTCCTCTGGGGCCAACGTCCTGACTTTC.

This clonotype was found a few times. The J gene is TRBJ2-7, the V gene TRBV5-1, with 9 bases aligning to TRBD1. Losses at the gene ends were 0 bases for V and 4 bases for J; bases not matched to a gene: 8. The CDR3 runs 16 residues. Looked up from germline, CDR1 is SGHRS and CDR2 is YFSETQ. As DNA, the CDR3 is TGCGCCAGCAGCTTGGAACCGGGACAGGGTCGTTACGAGCAGTACTTC. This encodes CASSLEPGQGRYEQYF.

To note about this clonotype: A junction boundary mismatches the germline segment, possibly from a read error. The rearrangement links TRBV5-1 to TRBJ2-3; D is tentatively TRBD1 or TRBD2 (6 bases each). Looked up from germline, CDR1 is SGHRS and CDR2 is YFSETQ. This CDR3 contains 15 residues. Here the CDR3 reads CASSRLEGGTDTQYF. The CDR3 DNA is TGCGCCAGCAGCAGACTGGAGGGGGGCACCGATACGCAGTATTTT.